This entry lists 7 T cell receptor beta chains sequenced from one sample in a study of OX40 agonist ivuxolimab in advanced cancers. Sequencing used immunoSEQ multiplex PCR; TCRdb keeps in-frame clones, though not all of them. The sample holds just over 40,000 clones, 70% to 90% seen once. The specimen comprised CD4+ or CD8+ T cells sorted from blood, sampled in a trial of the OX40 agonist ivuxolimab. The receptor set was obtained from an adult with an advanced solid tumor such as melanoma, head and neck, liver or kidney cancer.

V usage is TRBV4-3 and J usage is TRBJ2-5, with 12 bases identical to TRBD1. The junction had 12 bases not matched to a gene; V was cut back by 1 base and J by 6 bases. The germline V gene encodes CDR1 LGHNA and CDR2 YSLEER. The CDR3 covers 18 residues. CDR3 nucleotides: TGCGCCAGCAGCCAAGGGATGGGACAGGGGGCCGAGAAACAGACCCAGTACTTC. Its protein product is CASSQGMGQGAEKQTQYF.

CDR3 in DNA: TGTGCCAGCAGTTCGGACAGCACCAGCTACGAGCAGTACTTC. Translating gives CASSSDSTSYEQYF. V gene TRBV6-5 combines with J gene TRBJ2-7; D is perhaps TRBD1 (6 bases). The CDR3 covers 14 residues. With 4 bases removed from V and 3 bases from J, the gap between germline ends came to 13 bases. Germline V gives CDR1 MNHEY, CDR2 SVGAGI.

The chain carries TRBV15 and TRBJ2-1, with D possibly being TRBD2 (5 bases). The CDR3 length is 17 residues. Germline V gives CDR1 LNHNV, CDR2 YYDKDF (reference sequence). The ends were cut back, 0 bases at V and 5 bases at J, with 17 bases in the middle. CDR3 DNA: TGTGCCACCAGCAGAGATGAGGGCCCCCGGTCCGACAATGAGCAGTTCTTC. This encodes CATSRDEGPRSDNEQFF.

The V gene is TRBV6-5, the J gene TRBJ2-1; TRBD2 is a possible D gene (5 bases). Trimming removed 6 bases from V and 7 bases from J, with 10 bases in between. This CDR3 is built from 12 residues. Germline V gives CDR1 MNHEY, CDR2 SVGAGI. The CDR3 DNA follows: TGTGCCAGCAGCCCGGGATATAATGAGCAGTTCTTC. This gives the protein CASSPGYNEQFF.

This clone came up once. The chain combines TRBV19 with TRBJ1-5; 7 bases are a match to TRBD1. The CDR3 length is 14 residues. V was clipped by 3 bases and J by 4 bases; unmatched bases: 3. Germline lookup yields CDR1 LNHDA and CDR2 SQIVND (reference sequence). In DNA form, the CDR3 reads TGTGCCAGTAGTATCAGGGACAGTAATCAGCCCCAGCATTTT. Translated: CASSIRDSNQPQHF.

J is TRBJ2-7 and V is TRBV7-6; D not certain. Trimming removed 4 bases from V and 5 bases from J, with 12 bases in between. The CDR3 has 13 residues. Germline lookup yields CDR1 SGHVS and CDR2 FNYEAQ. The CDR3 loop is CASSSTYVDEQYF. The DNA for the CDR3 is TGTGCCAGCAGCTCGACTTACGTAGACGAGCAGTACTTC.

V and J are TRBV29-1 and TRBJ1-3; TRBD1 matches at 7 bases. Trimming took 5 bases from V and 1 from J; bases not matched to a gene: 8. Germline values: CDR1 SQVTM, CDR2 ANQGSEA. CDR3 length equals 15 residues. As DNA, the CDR3 is TGCAGCGTTCAAAACTGGGACAGTTCTGGAAACACCATATATTTT. It codes for CSVQNWDSSGNTIYF.